One T cell receptor (beta chain) is described in this entry. The target antigen is unknown. Authors' methods: Filtering differed, since immunoSEQ gave only junction sequences and no quality scores. Sequencing was performed with immunoSEQ multiplex PCR; in TCRdb, only in-frame clones are kept and a portion is missing. That table furnishes V, J and clone size, whereas the DNA furnished D and trimming. The sample lists some 2.4 million clones; roughly 93% were seen once. The record originates from a study of shared clonotypes between healthy human individuals. The CDR3 spans 15 residues. Per germline, CDR1 MDHEN and CDR2 SYDVKM. With 2 bases clipped from V and 0 bases from J, the junction kept 2 bases outside the gene matches. Findings of the study overall: Investigators collected only blood, and repertoires in tissues likely differ. The sharing of roughly 5% of naive CD4 clonotypes was seen across a few donors. What rarefaction showed was incomplete sorted-subset sequencing despite large depth.

Specimen: naive CD4+ T cells from PBMCs. Subset defined: CD45RA+ positively selected. This receptor was taken from a young man in good health. Some clones in this sample may be carry-over from other donors' samples. The chain joins TRBV28 to TRBJ2-3; 7 nucleotides match TRBD1. CDR3 nucleotides: TGTGCCAGCAGTTTACCGGGACAGAGCACAGATACGCAGTATTTT. Translating gives CASSLPGQSTDTQYF.